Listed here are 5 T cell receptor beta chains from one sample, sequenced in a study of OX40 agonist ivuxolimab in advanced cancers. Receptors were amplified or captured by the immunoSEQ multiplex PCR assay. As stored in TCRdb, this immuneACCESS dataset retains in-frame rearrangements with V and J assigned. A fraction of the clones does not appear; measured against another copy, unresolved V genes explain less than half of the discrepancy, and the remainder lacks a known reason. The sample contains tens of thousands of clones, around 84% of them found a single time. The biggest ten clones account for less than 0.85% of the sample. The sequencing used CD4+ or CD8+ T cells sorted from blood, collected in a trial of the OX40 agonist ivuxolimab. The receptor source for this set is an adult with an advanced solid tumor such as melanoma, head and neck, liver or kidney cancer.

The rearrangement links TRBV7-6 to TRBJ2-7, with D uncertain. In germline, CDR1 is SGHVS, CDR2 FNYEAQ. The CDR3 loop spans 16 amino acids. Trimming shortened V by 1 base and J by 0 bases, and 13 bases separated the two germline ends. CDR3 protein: CASSLVPAGLSYEQYF. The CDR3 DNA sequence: TGTGCCAGCAGCTTAGTACCCGCAGGTCTCTCCTACGAGCAGTACTTC.

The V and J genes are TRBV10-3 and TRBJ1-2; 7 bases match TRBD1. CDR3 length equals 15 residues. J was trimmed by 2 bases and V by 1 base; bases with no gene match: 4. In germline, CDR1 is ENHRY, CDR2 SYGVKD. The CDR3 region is CAISELGGTNYGYTF. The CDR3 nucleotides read TGTGCCATCAGTGAGTTAGGGGGCACGAACTATGGCTACACCTTC.

The CDR3 region is CASSSWGATANTGELFF. Written as DNA, the CDR3 is TGTGCCAGCAGCTCCTGGGGGGCCACCGCGAACACCGGGGAGCTGTTTTTT. The chain uses TRBV11-2 and TRBJ2-2; perhaps D is TRBD1 or TRBD2 (6 bases each). V shed 4 bases and J shed 0 bases, with 15 bases lying between them. CDR1 and CDR2 (germline): SGHAT, FQNNGV. The CDR3 loop spans 17 amino acids.

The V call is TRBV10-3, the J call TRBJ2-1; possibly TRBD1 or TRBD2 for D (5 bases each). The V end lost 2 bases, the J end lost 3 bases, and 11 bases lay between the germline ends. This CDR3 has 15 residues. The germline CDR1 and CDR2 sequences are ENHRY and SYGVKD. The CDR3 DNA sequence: TGTGCCATCAGTGAGACCGGGACCGGCTACAATGAGCAGTTCTTC. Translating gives CAISETGTGYNEQFF.

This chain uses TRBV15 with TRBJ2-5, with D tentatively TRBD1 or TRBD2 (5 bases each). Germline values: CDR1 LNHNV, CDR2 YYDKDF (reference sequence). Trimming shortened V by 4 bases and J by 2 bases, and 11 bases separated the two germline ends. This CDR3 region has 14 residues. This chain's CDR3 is CATSTGTLQETQYF. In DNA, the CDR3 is TGTGCCACCAGCACCGGGACGCTTCAAGAGACCCAGTACTTC.